The rows below give T cell receptor beta chains drawn from one sample of a study of CD8+ T cells in alopecia areata. This table comes from immunoSEQ multiplex PCR, and its TCRdb copy is limited to in-frame clones, with some not included. The table shows 270,000 or so clones, with 58% occurring only once. The sequencing used CD4+ T cells sorted from blood, collected at week 24, from a patient treated with tofacitinib. The receptor set was obtained from a human donor with alopecia areata. CDR3s include the opening cysteine and the closing phenylalanine or tryptophan.

TRBV4-3	TRBJ2-7	CASSPGPSYEQYF
TRBV5-6	TRBJ2-3	CASSSGRADTQYF
TRBV18	TRBJ2-1	CASSLHREGEQFF
TRBV29-1	TRBJ1-2	CSVEMEGAAIYGYTF
TRBV5-4	TRBJ2-3	CANANTQYF
TRBV7-8	TRBJ1-5	CASPLYEQYSNQPQHF
TRBV7-3	TRBJ2-1	CASSLVGGDYNEQFF
TRBV20-1	TRBJ2-7	CSASGRREQYF
TRBV6-1	TRBJ1-4	CASKLSRLNEKLFF
TRBV30	TRBJ1-1	CAWSVRHNTEAFF
TRBV23-1	TRBJ1-2	CASSQSPDREGHGYTF
TRBV7-2	TRBJ2-1	CASSHKNEQFF
TRBV7-8	TRBJ1-5	CASSLPQWEQPQHF
TRBV10-3	TRBJ2-2	CAIKARDGDSGELFF
TRBV30	TRBJ2-3	CAWSEGVSVDTQYF
TRBV10-3	TRBJ2-3	CAISEGDRAADTQYF
TRBV20-1	TRBJ1-2	CSAGDGYTF
TRBV7-9	TRBJ1-1	CASTRGTVAEMNTEAFF
TRBV5-1	TRBJ2-2	CASSPGTRVSGELFF
TRBV18	TRBJ1-1	CASSPQVNTEAFF
TRBV5-1	TRBJ2-1	CASSFGTGNNEQFF
TRBV6-6	TRBJ2-2	CASSRDRFAGELFF
TRBV29-1	TRBJ1-3	CSVGRRLSGNTIYF
TRBV4-1	TRBJ1-2	CASSDRQGDSYGYTF
TRBV2	TRBJ1-6	CASVTESSYNSPLHF
TRBV27	TRBJ1-1	CASSPPRTGGGTEAFF
TRBV29-1	TRBJ2-7	CSVEREGRTPYEQYF
TRBV30	TRBJ2-2	CAWRDRANTGELFF
TRBV6-4	TRBJ1-2	CASTPDRGGGSYTF
TRBV29-1	TRBJ1-1	CSVGQGTDTEAFF
TRBV27	TRBJ1-5	CASSWGEDQPQHF
TRBV19	TRBJ1-4	CASKNEKLFF
TRBV7-2	TRBJ2-2	CASSRTSVNTGELFF
TRBV6-5	TRBJ2-5	CASSRGELPGETQYF
TRBV29-1	TRBJ2-3	CSASPGTSGGDTQYF
TRBV5-4	TRBJ2-7	CASSLGYEQYF
TRBV28	TRBJ2-7	CASSTPGQSYEQYF
TRBV7-3	TRBJ1-2	CASSSYGTAKAVYGYTF
TRBV29-1	TRBJ2-4	CSVAPDAKNIQYF
TRBV19	TRBJ2-2	CASSIGGGGELFF
TRBV7-9	TRBJ2-6	CASSLQGSAGANVLTF
TRBV6-5	TRBJ1-5	CASSPRYNQPQHF
TRBV9	TRBJ2-5	CASSPSGGRGETQYF
TRBV7-9	TRBJ1-2	CASSLGSGHTVPGYTF
TRBV29-1	TRBJ1-1	CSASDRANTEAFF
TRBV27	TRBJ2-7	CASSAWGGHLYEQYF
TRBV7-2	TRBJ2-3	CASSLAWGVPSTDTQYF
TRBV19	TRBJ1-2	CASSIRQGEGYTF